The present entry profiles one T cell receptor beta chain with its context. These data are taken from a study of OX40 agonist ivuxolimab in advanced cancers. This CDR3 contains 15 residues. Germline assignment: CDR1 SGHNT and CDR2 YYREEE (reference sequence). V lost 3 bases and J lost 5, with 17 bases in between. Data came from immunoSEQ multiplex PCR; TCRdb stores just in-frame clones and leaves some out. The sample records about 74,000 clones, 85% to 95% being singletons. V usage is TRBV5-4 and J usage is TRBJ2-5, with a possible D match to TRBD1 (6 bases). This clonotype was sampled from an adult with an advanced solid tumor such as melanoma, head and neck, liver or kidney cancer. Sample: CD4+ or CD8+ T cells sorted from blood, taken in a trial of the OX40 agonist ivuxolimab. The CDR3: CASSSDRIGMETQYF. Written as DNA, the CDR3 is TGTGCCAGCAGCTCGGACAGAATTGGTATGGAGACCCAGTACTTC.